These 20 T cell receptor beta chains originate from one sample sequenced in a study of control samples from healthy donors and cancer patients. Some clones are missing from TCRdb's copy, which holds only in-frame ones; the method was immunoSEQ multiplex PCR. The data hold just over 150,000 clones, with over 85% observed a single time. Sequencing was done on a sample of blood. These receptors were collected from a woman aged 40 to 50 in good health.

The chain recombines TRBV4-3 with TRBJ2-3; perhaps TRBD2 as D (6 bases). The CDR3 is 16 residues long. Between the trimmed V and J ends, which lost 1 base and 1 base, there was a span of 12 bases. Per the germline V gene, CDR1 is LGHNA and CDR2 is YSLEER. The CDR3 reads CASSQGLALRTDTQYF. The CDR3 nucleotides are TGCGCCAGCAGCCAAGGGCTAGCGCTACGCACAGATACGCAGTATTTT.

Comments on this clone: At one boundary the junction diverges from the germline segment, which might be a read error. The J gene is TRBJ2-1, the V gene TRBV7-7, with 14 positions matching TRBD2. CDR3 length equals 18 residues. Germline V CDR1 and CDR2: SSHAT, FNYEAQ (reference sequence). CDR3 bases: TGTGCTAGCAGCTCCGGGACTAGCGGGAGCGTCGCCTACAATGAGCAGTTCTTC. Its protein is CASSSGTSGSVAYNEQFF.

The V and J genes are TRBV13 and TRBJ2-3; unclear D gene. Germline V CDR1 and CDR2: PRHDT, FYEKMQ (reference sequence). The length of the CDR3 is 15 residues. The V gene lost 5 bases and the J gene lost 4 bases, with 16 bases spanning the gap. The CDR3 sequence is CASSVSSKFADTQYF. DNA for the CDR3: TGTGCCAGCAGCGTCAGTAGCAAATTTGCAGATACGCAGTATTTT.

The chain couples TRBV18 to TRBJ1-2; D is ambiguous. Germline-derived CDR1 and CDR2 are KGHSH and LQKENI. V lost 1 base and J 8 bases, leaving 11 bases between the germline ends. The CDR3 has 13 amino acids. The CDR3 reads CASSPRGTQGYTF. The CDR3 nucleotides read TGTGCCAGCTCACCACGCGGTACTCAAGGCTACACCTTC. The full variable domain, its missing parts supplied by reference TRBV18 and TRBJ1-2, is NAGVMQNPRHLVRRRGQEARLRCSPMKGHSHVYWYRQLPEEGLKFMVYLQKENIIDESGMPKERFSAEFPKEGPSILRIQQVVRGDSAAYFCASSPRGTQGYTFGSGTRLTVV.

This sequence joins TRBV7-2 and TRBJ2-7; 12 bases agree with TRBD2. The V gene's germline CDR1 is SGHTA and CDR2 FQGNSA. V was clipped by 5 bases and J by 7 bases; unmatched bases: 12. CDR3 length equals 16 residues. CDR3 loop: CASSTPRLAGVSEQYF. DNA for the CDR3: TGTGCCAGCAGCACCCCTCGACTAGCGGGAGTGAGTGAGCAGTACTTC.

The chain uses TRBV5-4 and TRBJ2-5, with D possibly TRBD2 on 7 matching bases. Trimming left V 3 bases short and J 4 bases short, with 16 bases between. Germline lookup yields CDR1 SGHNT and CDR2 YYREEE (reference sequence). This CDR3 comprises 15 residues. This CDR3 is CASSWGGQGRETQYF. The CDR3 nucleotides are TGTGCCAGCAGCTGGGGGGGGCAGGGGAGAGAGACCCAGTACTTC.

The chain is built from TRBV5-1 and TRBJ1-4; D uncertain. The germline gives CDR1 SGHRS, CDR2 YFSETQ. There are 15 residues in the CDR3. V was trimmed by 4 bases and J by 0 bases, leaving 10 bases between them. In DNA form, the CDR3 reads TGCGCCAGCAGCGGCTCCTACGCAACTAATGAAAAACTGTTTTTT. Translating gives CASSGSYATNEKLFF.

The V call is TRBV12-3 or TRBV12-4, the J call TRBJ1-1, with 8 bases identical to TRBD1. CDR3 length equals 13 residues. V gave up 6 bases and J gave up 8 bases; unmatched junction bases: 8. DNA of the CDR3: TGTGCCAGCAGGACGACAGGGGCGAACGAAGCTTTCTTT. Amino acids: CASRTTGANEAFF.

This clone was detected once. The chain links TRBV20-1 to TRBJ1-6, with D hard to call. The CDR3 covers 12 residues. Trimming left V 3 bases short and J 6 bases short, with 6 bases between. Germline-derived CDR1 and CDR2 are DFQATT and SNEGSKA (reference sequence). The DNA of the CDR3 is TGCAGTGCTAGTTCGGGTAATTCACCCCTCCACTTT. Its protein is CSASSGNSPLHF.

The V and J genes are TRBV7-9 and TRBJ2-7, with TRBD1 matching over 8 bases. CDR1 and CDR2 (germline): SEHNR, FQNEAQ (reference sequence). This CDR3 has 14 residues. V was pared by 7 bases and J by 5 bases, with 10 bases of the junction left unmatched. CDR3 bases: TGTGCCAGCACCTTCGGGACAGGAGGTAACGAGCAGTACTTC. The encoded protein is CASTFGTGGNEQYF.

J is TRBJ1-4 and V is TRBV19; D call uncertain. V was cut by 1 base and J by 0 bases, with 6 bases left in between. Germline CDR1 and CDR2: LNHDA and SQIVND (reference sequence). This CDR3 contains 15 residues. The DNA of the CDR3 is TGTGCCAGTAGTATAGTCACCGCAACTAATGAAAAACTGTTTTTT. Protein: CASSIVTATNEKLFF.

The chain combines TRBV9 with TRBJ2-7; D is unresolved. V gave up 0 bases and J gave up 5 bases, with 9 bases separating them. This CDR3 has 13 residues. The V gene's germline CDR1 is SGDLS and CDR2 YYNGEE. The CDR3 sequence is CASSVAGNHEQYF. CDR3 DNA: TGTGCCAGCAGCGTAGCGGGTAACCACGAGCAGTACTTC.

The rearrangement uses TRBV9 and TRBJ1-2; tentatively, D is TRBD1 (5 bases). The ends were cut back, 3 bases at V and 0 bases at J, with 18 bases in the middle. The germline gives CDR1 SGDLS, CDR2 YYNGEE. The CDR3 has 17 residues. Written as DNA, the CDR3 is TGTGCCAGCAGCGACCATAAGGGTACAGGCGCTAACTATGGCTACACCTTC. It codes for CASSDHKGTGANYGYTF.

The chain uses TRBV4-1 and TRBJ1-3; no clear D. Trimming left V 1 base short and J 0 bases short, with 10 bases between. CDR3 length: 16 residues. CDR1 MGHRA and CDR2 YSYEKL come from the germline V gene. CDR3 protein: CASSQGGYSSGNTIYF. The CDR3 nucleotides are TGCGCCAGCAGCCAAGGGGGATATAGCTCTGGAAACACCATATATTTT.

This chain links TRBV18 with TRBJ2-2; D remains unclear. Germline V gives CDR1 KGHSH, CDR2 LQKENI. The CDR3 contains 15 residues. With 1 base removed from V and 1 base from J, the gap between germline ends came to 7 bases. In DNA form, the CDR3 reads TGTGCCAGCTCACCACGCACAGTGAACACCGGGGAGCTGTTTTTT. Its protein product is CASSPRTVNTGELFF.

This clone was recorded once. The chain combines TRBV5-1 with TRBJ2-1; D not certain. Looked up from germline, CDR1 is SGHRS and CDR2 is YFSETQ. Between the trimmed V and J ends, which lost 2 bases and 4 bases, there was a span of 13 bases. The CDR3 runs 15 residues. In nucleotides, the CDR3 is TGCGCCAGCAGCTTACCCTCCGGCCAGTACAATGAGCAGTTCTTC. Translated, it gives CASSLPSGQYNEQFF.

The chain combines TRBV7-9 with TRBJ1-1, with D tentatively TRBD1 (5 bases). The CDR3 consists of 16 residues. The V gene lost 5 bases and the J gene lost 2 bases, with 18 bases spanning the gap. From germline, CDR1 is SEHNR and CDR2 FQNEAQ (reference sequence). The CDR3 sequence: CASSPGPTLVNTEAFF. DNA of the CDR3: TGTGCCAGCAGCCCGGGACCTACCTTGGTAAACACTGAAGCTTTCTTT.

The rearrangement links TRBV7-6 to TRBJ2-1, with 7 bases aligning to TRBD1. Germline-derived CDR1 and CDR2 are SGHVS and FNYEAQ. CDR3 length: 13 residues. V dropped 0 bases and J dropped 9; count of bases not matched to a gene: 2. The CDR3 is CASSLAYRGEQFF. CDR3 coding DNA: TGTGCCAGCAGCTTAGCTTACAGGGGTGAGCAGTTCTTC.

CDR3 residues: CASSQVMQGRSEAFF. The DNA for the CDR3 is TGTGCCAGCAGCCAAGTCATGCAGGGGCGGTCTGAAGCTTTCTTT. This chain uses TRBV4-2 with TRBJ1-1, with a possible D match to TRBD1 (6 bases). V was clipped by 1 base and J by 6 bases, with 15 bases between them. The CDR3 totals 15 residues. Germline V gene data show CDR1 as LGHNA and CDR2 as YNFKEQ.

This rearrangement joins TRBV12-3 or TRBV12-4 to TRBJ2-7; no reliable D call. V lost 3 bases and J lost 0, with 6 bases in between. The CDR3 extends over 13 amino acids. CDR3 in DNA: TGTGCCAGCAGTTTCGGCAACTCCTACGAGCAGTACTTC. Amino acids: CASSFGNSYEQYF.